This T cell receptor beta chain stems from a study of response to subunit inactivated influenza vaccine (dated by TCRdb to the late 2010s). Broadly, across the study: The study used deep quantitative T cell receptor repertoire profiling to track responses to a trivalent subunit inactivated influenza vaccine. General study outcomes and caveats: It was suggested by the authors that each seasonal influenza vaccination may recruit only a limited number of new T cells.

Libraries were constructed by RT-PCR. Data came from an Illumina HiSeq 2500. TCRdb took the public reads, trimmed them with fastp at Q25, ran MiXCR for clone calling and kept in-frame beta chains. Every CDR3 protein is listed once, alongside the most common genes and DNA of its rows. For this sample there are a few hundred thousand distinct CDR3 sequences; 21% appear just once. The ten largest clones represent roughly a tenth of the sample. The CDR3, cysteine through phenylalanine, is 13 amino acids long. The DNA shown is the 39-base CDR3, in frame from base 1. The germline V gene yields MNHEY for CDR1 and SVGAGI for CDR2. In the case of this clonotype: Its antigen target is currently unknown. The junction differs from germline at one of its ends, possibly a read error.

This TCR was recovered from a man aged 50-75 years who received an inactivated influenza vaccine. Donor details come from another sample of the same person, matched by shared clones. The chain is made from TRBV6-5 and TRBJ1-2, and perhaps TRBD1 as D gene, on 5 matching bases. Sequenced material: PBMCs from blood, taken about 20 months after vaccination. CDR3 region: CASSYWDRGGYTF. The nucleotides are TGTGCCAGCAGCTACTGGGACCGCGGTGGCTACACCTTC.